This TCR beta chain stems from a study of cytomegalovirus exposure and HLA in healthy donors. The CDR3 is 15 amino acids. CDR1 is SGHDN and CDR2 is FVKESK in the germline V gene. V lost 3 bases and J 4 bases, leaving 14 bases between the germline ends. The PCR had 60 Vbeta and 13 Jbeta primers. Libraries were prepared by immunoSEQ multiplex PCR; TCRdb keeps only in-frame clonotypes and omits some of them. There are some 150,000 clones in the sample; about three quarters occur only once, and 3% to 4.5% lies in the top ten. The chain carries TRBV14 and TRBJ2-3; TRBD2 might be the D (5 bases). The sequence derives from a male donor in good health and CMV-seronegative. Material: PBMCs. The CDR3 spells CASSQGRVVADTQYF. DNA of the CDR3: TGTGCCAGCAGCCAGGGGAGAGTGGTGGCAGATACGCAGTATTTT. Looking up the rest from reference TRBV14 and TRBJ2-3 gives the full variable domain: EAGVTQFPSHSVIEKGQTVTLRCDPISGHDNLYWYRRVMGKEIKFLLHFVKESKQDESGMPNNRFLAERTGGTYSTLKVQPAELEDSGVYFCASSQGRVVADTQYFGPGTRLTVL.